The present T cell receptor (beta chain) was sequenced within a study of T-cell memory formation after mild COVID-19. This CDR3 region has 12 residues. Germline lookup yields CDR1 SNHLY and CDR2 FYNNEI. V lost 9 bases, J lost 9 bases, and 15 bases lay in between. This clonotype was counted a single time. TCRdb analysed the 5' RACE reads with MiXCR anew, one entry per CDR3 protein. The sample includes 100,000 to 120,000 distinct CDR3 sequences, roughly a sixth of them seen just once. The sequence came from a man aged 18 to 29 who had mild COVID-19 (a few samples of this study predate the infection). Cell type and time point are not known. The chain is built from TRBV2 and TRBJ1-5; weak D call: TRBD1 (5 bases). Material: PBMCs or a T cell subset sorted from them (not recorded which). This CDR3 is CASRGRVGPQHF. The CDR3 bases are TGTGCCAGTCGGGGCCGGGTCGGGCCCCAGCATTTT.